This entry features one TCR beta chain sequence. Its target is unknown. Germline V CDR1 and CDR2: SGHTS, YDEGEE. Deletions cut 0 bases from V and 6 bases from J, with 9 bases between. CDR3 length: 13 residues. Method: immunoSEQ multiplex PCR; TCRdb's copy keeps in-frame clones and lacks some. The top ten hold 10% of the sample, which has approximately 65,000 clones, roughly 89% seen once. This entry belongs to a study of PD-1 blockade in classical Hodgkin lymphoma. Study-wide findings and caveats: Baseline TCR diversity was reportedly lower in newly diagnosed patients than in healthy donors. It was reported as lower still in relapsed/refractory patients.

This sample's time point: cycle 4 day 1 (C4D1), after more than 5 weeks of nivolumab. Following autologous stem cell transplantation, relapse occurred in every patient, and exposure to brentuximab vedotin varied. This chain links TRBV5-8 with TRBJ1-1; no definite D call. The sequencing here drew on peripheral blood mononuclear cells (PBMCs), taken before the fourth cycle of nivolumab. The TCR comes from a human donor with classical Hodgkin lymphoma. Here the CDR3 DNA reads TGTGCCAGCAGCTTGGTTCCGGGAGCTGAAGCTTTCTTT. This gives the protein CASSLVPGAEAFF.